This T cell receptor beta chain was obtained from a study of blood T cell dynamics during melanoma immunotherapy. Clones were sequenced by immunoSEQ multiplex PCR, and TCRdb holds only the in-frame ones, with some missing. The sample lists about 20,000 clones; around 92% were seen once. Sample time point: pre-treatment baseline. This TCR was recovered from a human donor with melanoma. The sequences come from blood, collected from a patient treated with checkpoint blockade.

Here the CDR3 reads CASSGGQHSSYEQYF. In nucleotides, the CDR3 is TGTGCCAGCAGCGGGGGACAGCATAGCTCCTACGAGCAGTACTTC. The rearrangement joins TRBV9 to TRBJ2-7, with TRBD1 identical over 7 bases. The germline gives CDR1 SGDLS, CDR2 YYNGEE. Losses at the gene ends were 3 bases for V and 0 bases for J; bases not matched to a gene: 6. The CDR3 is made up of 15 amino acids.